The present TCR beta chain was sequenced within a study of shared clonotypes between healthy human individuals. Terminally differentiated effector memory CD45RA+ cells were left out of the naive CD8 fraction, which was CD45RO-negative and positively selected for CCR7. Germline V gene data show CDR1 as MNHEY and CDR2 as SVGAGI. Trimming took off 2 bases at V and 10 bases at J, with 6 bases between the two ends. The CDR3 contains 11 residues. This clone was seen a single time. This CDR3 is also generated by other DNA sequences in the sample. Profiled with immunoSEQ multiplex PCR; TCRdb holds only in-frame clones, not every one. The profile shows under 2,000,000 clones, just under 95% of them singletons.

This receptor was taken from a young man in good health. Sequencing was done on a sample of naive CD8+ T cells sorted from blood. The genes are TRBV6-5 and TRBJ2-1; D not resolved. CDR3 sequence reads: CASSYGREQFF. Written as DNA, the CDR3 is TGTGCCAGCAGTTACGGGCGAGAGCAGTTCTTC.